The source of this T cell receptor beta chain is a study of beta chain features in type 1 diabetes. Trimming took 2 bases from V and 7 from J, leaving 17 bases between them. This CDR3 is built from 15 residues. The germline V gene encodes CDR1 KGHSH and CDR2 LQKENI. This clone was seen a few times. What it recognizes is unknown. Study-wide results and limits: Patients and controls would share equally any PCR tilt toward shorter templates. Shortening that was moderate but significant affected the TCRB CDR3s of Type 1 diabetes patients in all four CD4+ subsets.

As every portion of the isolated RNA was reverse transcribed, the sequencing read expressed TCRB transcripts. The table came from immunoSEQ multiplex PCR; TCRdb's copy has only in-frame clones and leaves some out. The sample holds 350,000 to 450,000 clones; around 13% are singletons and the top ten take around 0.0099%. The material sequenced was naive CD4+ T cells from blood. The source of this sequence is a woman between 18 and 30 years old with type 1 diabetes. This sequence joins TRBV18 and TRBJ1-1, with D tentatively TRBD1 (6 bases). CDR3 region: CASSPITGPGGEAFF. The CDR3 DNA reads TGTGCCAGCTCACCAATCACAGGGCCGGGGGGTGAAGCTTTCTTT. Filled out from reference TRBV18 and TRBJ1-1, the complete variable domain reads NAGVMQNPRHLVRRRGQEARLRCSPMKGHSHVYWYRQLPEEGLKFMVYLQKENIIDESGMPKERFSAEFPKEGPSILRIQQVVRGDSAAYFCASSPITGPGGEAFFGQGTRLTVV.